This T cell receptor (beta chain) was documented in a study of T cell responses to AZD1222 COVID-19 vaccine. Whole-study context: Timing groups of about 4 and about 12 weeks for second doses were pooled.

Here immunoSEQ multiplex PCR was the method, and the copy in TCRdb shows in-frame clones only, minus some. The sample holds about 160,000 clones, roughly nine tenths seen once. Findings and caveats of the study: Unmutated variant regions are reportedly targeted by nearly half of spike-specific TCRs.

In its sample, this clone was seen a few times. Its antigen is not known. V dropped 5 bases and J dropped 2 bases, with 16 bases sitting between them. The CDR3 spans 15 residues. Germline V lookup: CDR1 LGHDT, CDR2 YNNKEL (reference sequence). The rearrangement uses TRBV3-1 (or the pseudogene TRBV3-2) and TRBJ2-7, with D possibly being TRBD1 (6 bases). The sample was peripheral blood, taken on day 0 of AZD1222 vaccination. This receptor was taken from an adult in good health. The CDR3 nucleotides read TGTGCCAGCAGCGGAGGACAGATGGGGGCCTACGAGCAGTACTTC. Residues: CASSGGQMGAYEQYF.